This T cell receptor beta chain appears in the sequencing data of a study of siplizumab effects on memory and regulatory T cells. Sequencing used immunoSEQ multiplex PCR; TCRdb keeps in-frame clones, though not all of them. Of tens of thousands of clones listed, roughly 96% were seen once; the top ten hold around 0.03%. This clone was seen just once. Germline trimming cut 10 bases from V and 9 bases from J; bases unmatched to any gene: 13. Germline-derived CDR1 and CDR2 are MDHEN and SYDVKM. This CDR3 contains 15 residues. What was sequenced was naive CD4+ T cells sorted from blood. The clonotype was recovered from a human donor in good health. The J gene is TRBJ1-6, the V gene TRBV28; TRBD1 matches at 9 bases. This chain's CDR3 is CAIPNSGQGSSPLHF. The DNA for the CDR3 is TGTGCCATCCCCAACTCGGGACAGGGATCTTCACCCCTCCACTTT. Full variable domain (missing parts from reference TRBV28 and TRBJ1-6): DVKVTQSSRYLVKRTGEKVFLECVQDMDHENMFWYRQDPGLGLRLIYFSYDVKMKEKGDIPEGYSVSREKKERFSLILESASTNQTSMYLCAIPNSGQGSSPLHFGNGTRLTVT.